A selection of T cell receptor beta chains follows, all from one sample in a study of CD8 T cells in Susac syndrome. TCRdb reprocessed the immunoSEQ multiplex PCR reads via MiXCR and lists one record per CDR3 protein. The data hold 200,000 to 250,000 distinct CDR3 sequences, with approximately 90% observed a single time. Sequencing was carried out using CD8+ T cells from PBMCs. These TCRs come from a human donor with multiple sclerosis. CDR3s include the opening cysteine and the closing phenylalanine or tryptophan. D genes are given only for firm matches. For some rows the clone size is stated as once, few or many, or as a class when expanded; others skip it.

V gene: TRBV30; J gene: TRBJ2-2; clone size: NA; D gene: NA; CDR3 protein: CAFLLGTGELFF; CDR3 DNA: TGTGCCTTTCTTTTGGGTACCGGGGAGCTGTTTTTT
V gene: TRBV5-1; J gene: TRBJ1-1; clone size: NA; D gene: TRBD1; CDR3 protein: CASSQIRQGMDTEAFF; CDR3 DNA: TGCGCCAGCAGCCAGATCCGACAGGGGATGGACACTGAAGCTTTCTTT
V gene: TRBV9; J gene: TRBJ2-7; clone size: once; D gene: TRBD2; CDR3 protein: CASSLGLAGHEQYF; CDR3 DNA: TGTGCCAGCAGCCTCGGACTAGCGGGCCACGAGCAGTACTTC
V gene: TRBV4-2; J gene: TRBJ1-1; clone size: NA; D gene: TRBD1; CDR3 protein: CASSQTPGQGLATEAFF; CDR3 DNA: TGTGCCAGCAGCCAGACCCCTGGACAGGGGTTGGCCACTGAAGCTTTCTTT
V gene: TRBV4-1; J gene: TRBJ1-1; clone size: NA; D gene: NA; CDR3 protein: CASSQERVMNTEAFF; CDR3 DNA: TGCGCCAGCAGCCAAGAAAGAGTCATGAACACTGAAGCTTTCTTT
V gene: TRBV27; J gene: TRBJ1-2; clone size: once; D gene: NA; CDR3 protein: CASSLGGTYGYTF; CDR3 DNA: TGTGCCAGCAGTTTAGGGGGCACTTATGGCTACACCTTC
V gene: TRBV12-3/TRBV12-4; J gene: TRBJ2-5; clone size: NA; D gene: NA; CDR3 protein: CACCYGGQETQYF; CDR3 DNA: TGTGCCTGCTGCTACGGGGGCCAAGAGACCCAGTACTTC
V gene: TRBV20-1; J gene: TRBJ2-1; clone size: NA; D gene: NA; CDR3 protein: CSAREEQAYNEQFF; CDR3 DNA: TGCAGTGCTAGAGAGGAACAGGCCTACAATGAGCAGTTCTTC
V gene: TRBV15; J gene: TRBJ2-3; clone size: NA; D gene: TRBD2; CDR3 protein: CATSRVAGGGSAQYF; CDR3 DNA: TGTGCCACCAGCAGAGTTGCGGGAGGTGGTTCTGCGCAGTATTTT
V gene: TRBV4-3; J gene: TRBJ2-7; clone size: NA; D gene: TRBD2; CDR3 protein: CASSQGASGNYEQYF; CDR3 DNA: TGCGCCAGCAGCCAAGGAGCTAGCGGAAACTACGAGCAGTACTTC
V gene: TRBV7-9; J gene: TRBJ1-2; clone size: NA; D gene: NA; CDR3 protein: CASSLLQPEGYTF; CDR3 DNA: TGTGCCAGCAGCTTGTTACAGCCGGAAGGCTACACCTTC
V gene: TRBV3-1; J gene: TRBJ2-1; clone size: NA; D gene: NA; CDR3 protein: CASSQDFTGIPSNEQFF; CDR3 DNA: TGTGCCAGCAGCCAGGATTTTACAGGGATTCCATCCAATGAGCAGTTCTTC
V gene: TRBV13; J gene: TRBJ1-4; clone size: NA; D gene: NA; CDR3 protein: CASSFGSTNEKLFF; CDR3 DNA: TGTGCCAGCAGCTTCGGCAGCACTAATGAAAAACTGTTTTTT
V gene: TRBV19; J gene: TRBJ1-1; clone size: once; D gene: NA; CDR3 protein: CASSPPGELNTEAFF; CDR3 DNA: TGTGCCAGTAGTCCTCCCGGGGAGTTGAACACTGAAGCTTTCTTT
V gene: TRBV28; J gene: TRBJ2-1; clone size: NA; D gene: NA; CDR3 protein: CASGGGVGEQFF; CDR3 DNA: TGTGCCAGCGGAGGGGGGGTCGGGGAGCAGTTCTTC
V gene: TRBV19; J gene: TRBJ2-6; clone size: NA; D gene: NA; CDR3 protein: CASSIQGFVYSGANVLTF; CDR3 DNA: TGTGCCAGTAGTATACAGGGGTTCGTATACTCTGGGGCCAACGTCCTGACTTTC
V gene: TRBV7-9; J gene: TRBJ2-1; clone size: NA; D gene: TRBD2; CDR3 protein: CASSLGLAGTNEQFF; CDR3 DNA: TGTGCCAGCAGCTTAGGACTAGCGGGTACAAATGAGCAGTTCTTC
V gene: TRBV7-2; J gene: TRBJ1-2; clone size: NA; D gene: NA; CDR3 protein: CASSYGGDYGYTF; CDR3 DNA: TGTGCCAGCAGCTATGGGGGGGACTATGGCTACACCTTC
V gene: TRBV30; J gene: TRBJ2-1; clone size: NA; D gene: NA; CDR3 protein: CAWSEAFGYSSAYEQFF; CDR3 DNA: TGTGCCTGGAGTGAAGCGTTCGGATATTCGTCTGCATACGAGCAGTTCTTC
V gene: TRBV6-5; J gene: TRBJ2-5; clone size: NA; D gene: TRBD1; CDR3 protein: CASSKGATGFETQYF; CDR3 DNA: TGTGCCAGCAGTAAGGGGGCGACAGGGTTCGAGACCCAGTACTTC
V gene: TRBV7-2; J gene: TRBJ2-7; clone size: NA; D gene: TRBD2; CDR3 protein: CASSSVAGGYEQYF; CDR3 DNA: TGTGCCAGCAGCTCTGTAGCGGGAGGCTACGAGCAGTACTTC
V gene: TRBV20-1; J gene: TRBJ2-7; clone size: NA; D gene: TRBD1; CDR3 protein: CSARDLTGAGYEQYF; CDR3 DNA: TGCAGTGCTAGAGACCTCACAGGGGCGGGTTACGAGCAGTACTTC
V gene: TRBV6-4; J gene: TRBJ1-5; clone size: NA; D gene: NA; CDR3 protein: CASSLSLSNQPQHF; CDR3 DNA: TGTGCCAGCAGTCTGAGCCTTAGCAATCAGCCCCAGCATTTT
V gene: TRBV5-6; J gene: TRBJ2-1; clone size: NA; D gene: TRBD2; CDR3 protein: CASTAQGLAYNEQFF; CDR3 DNA: TGTGCCAGCACCGCCCAGGGACTAGCGTACAATGAGCAGTTCTTC
V gene: TRBV6-5; J gene: TRBJ1-2; clone size: NA; D gene: NA; CDR3 protein: CASSYAGPLGYTF; CDR3 DNA: TGTGCCAGCAGTTACGCAGGGCCCCTCGGCTACACCTTC
V gene: TRBV6-2/TRBV6-3; J gene: TRBJ2-3; clone size: NA; D gene: NA; CDR3 protein: CASSPRVDTQYF; CDR3 DNA: TGTGCCAGCAGTCCCAGGGTGGATACGCAGTATTTT
V gene: TRBV13; J gene: TRBJ1-5; clone size: NA; D gene: TRBD1; CDR3 protein: CASSGGQDQPQHF; CDR3 DNA: TGTGCCAGCAGCGGAGGACAGGATCAGCCCCAGCATTTT
V gene: TRBV6-2/TRBV6-3; J gene: TRBJ2-1; clone size: NA; D gene: NA; CDR3 protein: CASSILPNSYNEQFF; CDR3 DNA: TGTGCCAGCAGCATCCTACCGAACTCCTACAATGAGCAGTTCTTC
V gene: TRBV7-9; J gene: TRBJ2-5; clone size: NA; D gene: TRBD1; CDR3 protein: CASSVSRTGQETQYF; CDR3 DNA: TGTGCCAGCAGCGTCAGCCGGACAGGACAAGAGACCCAGTACTTC
V gene: TRBV11-2; J gene: TRBJ2-5; clone size: NA; D gene: TRBD1; CDR3 protein: CASSSGGGGPGETQYF; CDR3 DNA: TGTGCCAGCAGCTCAGGGGGTGGCGGCCCCGGGGAGACCCAGTACTTC
V gene: TRBV7-9; J gene: TRBJ2-4; clone size: NA; D gene: TRBD1; CDR3 protein: CASSQTGVELAKNIQYF; CDR3 DNA: TGTGCCAGCAGCCAGACAGGGGTCGAACTAGCCAAAAACATTCAGTACTTC
V gene: TRBV12-3/TRBV12-4; J gene: TRBJ2-5; clone size: once; D gene: NA; CDR3 protein: CASSPPPAGPPETQYF; CDR3 DNA: TGTGCCAGCAGTCCCCCCCCGGCGGGACCTCCCGAGACCCAGTACTTC
V gene: TRBV7-2; J gene: TRBJ2-7; clone size: NA; D gene: TRBD1; CDR3 protein: CASSWDRGVGEQYF; CDR3 DNA: TGTGCCAGCAGCTGGGACAGGGGGGTTGGCGAGCAGTACTTC
V gene: TRBV6-7; J gene: TRBJ2-1; clone size: NA; D gene: TRBD1; CDR3 protein: CASRKTGVGSYNEQFF; CDR3 DNA: TGTGCCAGCAGAAAGACAGGGGTGGGCTCCTACAATGAGCAGTTCTTC
V gene: TRBV5-1; J gene: TRBJ2-2; clone size: few; D gene: NA; CDR3 protein: CASSLVGAGELFF; CDR3 DNA: TGTGCCAGCAGCTTGGTCGGGGCCGGGGAGCTGTTTTTT
V gene: TRBV7-9; J gene: TRBJ2-5; clone size: NA; D gene: NA; CDR3 protein: CASSFVPRPETQYF; CDR3 DNA: TGTGCCAGCAGCTTTGTCCCGAGGCCAGAGACCCAGTACTTC
V gene: TRBV2; J gene: TRBJ1-5; clone size: NA; D gene: NA; CDR3 protein: CASSEAVVEESYSNQPQHF; CDR3 DNA: TGTGCCAGCAGTGAAGCGGTAGTCGAGGAAAGTTATAGCAATCAGCCCCAGCATTTT
V gene: TRBV20-1; J gene: TRBJ1-2; clone size: once; D gene: NA; CDR3 protein: CSARDIRGGLNYGYTF; CDR3 DNA: TGCAGTGCTAGAGATATAAGGGGCGGACTTAACTATGGCTACACCTTC
V gene: TRBV4-1; J gene: TRBJ1-4; clone size: once; D gene: NA; CDR3 protein: CASSQWEGNEKLFF; CDR3 DNA: TGCGCCAGCAGCCAATGGGAGGGGAATGAAAAACTGTTTTTT
V gene: TRBV12-3/TRBV12-4; J gene: TRBJ2-1; clone size: NA; D gene: TRBD2; CDR3 protein: CASSFSVGGERGNEQFF; CDR3 DNA: TGTGCCAGCAGTTTTAGTGTGGGAGGGGAGAGGGGCAATGAGCAGTTCTTC
V gene: TRBV5-6; J gene: TRBJ2-1; clone size: NA; D gene: NA; CDR3 protein: CASSYVGRYNEQFF; CDR3 DNA: TGTGCCAGCAGCTACGTAGGACGGTACAATGAGCAGTTCTTC
V gene: TRBV28; J gene: TRBJ2-3; clone size: NA; D gene: NA; CDR3 protein: CASSSAGFHTQYF; CDR3 DNA: TGTGCCAGCAGTTCCGCAGGGTTCCATACGCAGTATTTT
V gene: TRBV7-9; J gene: TRBJ1-1; clone size: NA; D gene: NA; CDR3 protein: CASSLGFGENTEAFF; CDR3 DNA: TGTGCCAGCAGCTTAGGGTTCGGAGAGAACACTGAAGCTTTCTTT
V gene: TRBV20-1; J gene: TRBJ2-6; clone size: NA; D gene: NA; CDR3 protein: CSARGLGANVLTF; CDR3 DNA: TGCAGTGCTAGGGGTTTGGGGGCCAACGTCCTGACTTTC
V gene: TRBV6-2/TRBV6-3; J gene: TRBJ2-2; clone size: NA; D gene: TRBD2; CDR3 protein: CASTLAGLNTGELFF; CDR3 DNA: TGTGCCAGCACCCTAGCGGGATTGAACACCGGGGAGCTGTTTTTT
V gene: TRBV7-3; J gene: TRBJ2-3; clone size: NA; D gene: NA; CDR3 protein: CASSLGGPQYF; CDR3 DNA: TGTGCCAGCAGCTTGGGCGGGCCCCAGTATTTT
V gene: TRBV4-3; J gene: TRBJ2-3; clone size: NA; D gene: TRBD2; CDR3 protein: CASSQGKLAEWGDTQYF; CDR3 DNA: TGCGCCAGCAGCCAAGGGAAACTAGCGGAGTGGGGAGATACGCAGTATTTT
V gene: TRBV12-3/TRBV12-4; J gene: TRBJ1-5; clone size: NA; D gene: NA; CDR3 protein: CASSSGRGAFNQPQHF; CDR3 DNA: TGTGCCAGCAGTTCCGGCAGGGGTGCGTTTAATCAGCCCCAGCATTTT
V gene: TRBV7-9; J gene: TRBJ2-1; clone size: NA; D gene: TRBD1; CDR3 protein: CASRSGQGPSYNEQFF; CDR3 DNA: TGTGCCAGCAGGTCTGGACAGGGTCCATCCTACAATGAGCAGTTCTTC
V gene: TRBV13; J gene: TRBJ2-1; clone size: once; D gene: NA; CDR3 protein: CASSPGSTPDNEQFF; CDR3 DNA: TGTGCCAGCAGCCCCGGGTCGACTCCCGACAATGAGCAGTTCTTC
V gene: TRBV6-5; J gene: TRBJ2-5; clone size: NA; D gene: NA; CDR3 protein: CASSDGVQETQYF; CDR3 DNA: TGTGCCAGCAGTGACGGGGTCCAAGAGACCCAGTACTTC
V gene: TRBV7-8; J gene: TRBJ2-2; clone size: NA; D gene: TRBD2; CDR3 protein: CASSSRTSGRLPGTGELFF; CDR3 DNA: TGTGCCAGCAGCTCCAGGACTAGCGGGAGACTTCCGGGGACCGGGGAGCTGTTTTTT
V gene: TRBV6-5; J gene: TRBJ2-7; clone size: few; D gene: TRBD2; CDR3 protein: CASSPGLAGVYEQYF; CDR3 DNA: TGTGCCAGCAGTCCGGGACTAGCGGGAGTTTACGAGCAGTACTTC
V gene: TRBV14; J gene: TRBJ2-2; clone size: NA; D gene: NA; CDR3 protein: CASAGDYGELFF; CDR3 DNA: TGTGCCAGCGCAGGGGATTACGGGGAGCTGTTTTTT
V gene: TRBV29-1; J gene: TRBJ2-3; clone size: NA; D gene: TRBD1; CDR3 protein: CSVEAWDRGIAGDTQYF; CDR3 DNA: TGCAGCGTTGAAGCTTGGGACAGGGGGATTGCCGGAGATACGCAGTATTTT
V gene: TRBV20-1; J gene: TRBJ2-7; clone size: NA; D gene: NA; CDR3 protein: CSARGEWQGPYEQYF; CDR3 DNA: TGCAGTGCGCGAGGCGAATGGCAGGGCCCCTACGAGCAGTACTTC
V gene: TRBV3-1; J gene: TRBJ2-7; clone size: NA; D gene: TRBD2; CDR3 protein: CASSQGAGGTSNTPYEQYF; CDR3 DNA: TGTGCCAGCAGCCAAGGGGCGGGAGGGACCTCCAACACCCCCTACGAGCAGTACTTC